One sample yielded the 18 T cell receptor beta chains listed below, sequenced in a study of CD4 T cells in relation to SARS-CoV-2 and coronaviruses. The protocol was immunoSEQ multiplex PCR, while the TCRdb copy is restricted to in-frame clones and leaves out a portion. Of 28,000 or so clones in the sample, roughly four fifths were seen once. These TCRs' antigens remain unknown. The unexposed donors gave CD4+ T cells in about 2010-2018, prior to COVID-19. Isolation of CD4+ T cells took place after roughly nine days in culture. The sample taken for sequencing was CD4+ T cells from PBMCs, cultured in vitro. These receptors came from a human donor in good health.

This rearrangement joins TRBV11-2 to TRBJ2-7; D is perhaps TRBD1 or TRBD2 (6 bases each). CDR3 length equals 14 residues. V lost 3 bases and J lost 7, with 16 bases in between. In germline, CDR1 is SGHAT, CDR2 FQNNGV. CDR3 DNA: TGTGCCAGCAGCTTCCCGGGGGCGCCGGGTGAGCAGTACTTC. Translated: CASSFPGAPGEQYF.

In this sample, this clone turned up a few times. The rearrangement joins TRBV19 to TRBJ1-1, with a weak D call TRBD1 (5 bases). Germline CDR1 LNHDA, CDR2 SQIVND (reference sequence). This CDR3 is 17 amino acids long. V lost 5 bases, J lost 0 bases, and 19 bases lay in between. CDR3 amino acids: CASSSGLTHAMNTEAFF. The CDR3 region has the DNA TGTGCCAGTAGTTCGGGACTTACCCACGCCATGAACACTGAAGCTTTCTTT. The variable domain in full, completed from reference TRBV19 and TRBJ1-1, reads DGGITQSPKYLFRKEGQNVTLSCEQNLNHDAMYWYRQDPGQGLRLIYYSQIVNDFQKGDIAEGYSVSREKKESFPLTVTSAQKNPTAFYLCASSSGLTHAMNTEAFFGQGTRLTVV.

The genes are TRBV4-1 and TRBJ1-2; the D gene is possibly TRBD1 (5 bases). Trimming shortened V by 0 bases and J by 5 bases, and 13 bases separated the two germline ends. Germline assignment: CDR1 MGHRA and CDR2 YSYEKL. This CDR3 has 15 residues. The CDR3 reads CASSQDFQKGYGYTF. The CDR3 DNA sequence: TGCGCCAGCAGCCAAGATTTTCAAAAGGGGTATGGCTACACCTTC.

This clone has only a few counts. The rearrangement uses TRBV2 and TRBJ2-2; D possibly corresponds to TRBD2 (6 bases). Trimming left V 8 bases short and J 7 bases short, with 11 bases between. CDR1 is SNHLY and CDR2 is FYNNEI in the germline V gene. CDR3 length: 12 amino acids. CDR3 bases: TGTGCCAGCGGGCGGGATAGCGGGGAGCTGTTTTTT. Residues: CASGRDSGELFF.

The V gene is TRBV18, the J gene TRBJ1-2; no clear D gene. Germline V lookup: CDR1 KGHSH, CDR2 LQKENI. The CDR3 has 15 residues. Trimming took off 0 bases at V and 5 bases at J, with 13 bases between the two ends. This CDR3 is CASSPPGGVGYGYTF. The CDR3 DNA follows: TGTGCCAGCTCACCACCGGGCGGGGTAGGGTATGGCTACACCTTC.

The chain is built from TRBV4-2 and TRBJ1-1; D remains unclear. The V end was cut by 0 bases, the J end by 0 bases, with 8 bases between. CDR1 is LGHNA and CDR2 is YNFKEQ in the germline V gene. The CDR3 runs to 15 residues. In DNA form, the CDR3 reads TGTGCCAGCAGCCAAGAGGGCATTCTGAACACTGAAGCTTTCTTT. Translating it yields CASSQEGILNTEAFF.

The chain joins TRBV12-5 to TRBJ2-7, with 14 bases identical to TRBD2. The germline V gene encodes CDR1 LGHNT and CDR2 FRNRAP. The length of the CDR3 is 16 residues. V shed 5 bases and J 4 bases; nucleotides not matched to a gene: 7. CDR3 coding DNA: TGTGCTAGTGGTCAGACTAGCGGGGGGGTAATTTACGAGCAGTACTTC. Amino acids: CASGQTSGGVIYEQYF.

The chain is built from TRBV6-2 or TRBV6-3 and TRBJ2-2, with 10 nucleotides matching TRBD1. V dropped 5 bases and J dropped 1; count of bases not matched to a gene: 13. Per germline, CDR1 MNHEY and CDR2 SVGEGT. The CDR3 is made up of 19 amino acids. CDR3 region: CASSAPGTGDLLNTGELFF. Here the CDR3 DNA reads TGTGCCAGCAGTGCCCCCGGGACAGGGGACCTTCTGAACACCGGGGAGCTGTTTTTT.

The chain recombines TRBV6-5 with TRBJ2-7; the D gene is possibly TRBD2 (6 bases). Germline V gene sequence: CDR1 MNHEY, CDR2 SVGAGI. The CDR3 totals 15 residues. V lost 7 bases to trimming and J lost 2 bases, with 18 bases between them. The CDR3: CASNPASRGTYEQYF. The CDR3 bases are TGTGCCAGCAACCCAGCGAGTCGGGGGACCTACGAGCAGTACTTC.

In its sample, this clone was seen a few times. The chain is built from TRBV6-5 and TRBJ1-3; the D is unclear. V was shortened by 5 bases and J by 4 bases, with 12 bases between the two germline ends. Germline V gene data show CDR1 as MNHEY and CDR2 as SVGAGI. This CDR3 is built from 14 residues. The CDR3 DNA reads as TGTGCCAGCAGTCAACGGACCCAAGGAAACACCATATATTTT. Translating gives CASSQRTQGNTIYF.

In the case of this clone: Mismatch with germline at one junction end may stem from a read error. Other nucleotide sequences from this sample produce the same CDR3. The V call is TRBV7-2, the J call TRBJ1-5; D ambiguous. This CDR3 comprises 13 residues. The germline CDR1 and CDR2 sequences are SGHTA and FQGNSA. CDR3 region: CASSPVLSGPQHF. The CDR3 region has the DNA TGTGCCAGCAGCCCGGTGTTGAGTGGGCCCCAACATTTT.

This clone was recorded a few times. The V call is TRBV6-5, the J call TRBJ2-1; D gene uncertain. V was shortened by 5 bases and J by 5 bases, with 10 bases between the two germline ends. The CDR3 is 13 residues long. Looked up from germline, CDR1 is MNHEY and CDR2 is SVGAGI. The CDR3 here is CASSKLGDNEQFF. CDR3 nucleotide sequence: TGTGCCAGCAGTAAGTTAGGAGACAATGAGCAGTTCTTC.

J is TRBJ1-1 and V is TRBV27; no reliable D call. In germline, CDR1 is MNHEY, CDR2 SMNVEV (reference sequence). The CDR3 extends over 15 amino acids. Trimming stripped 0 bases from V and 3 bases from J, with 11 bases between. The CDR3 loop is CASSLSFPGDTEAFF. The CDR3 DNA sequence: TGTGCCAGCAGTTTATCTTTCCCCGGAGACACTGAAGCTTTCTTT.

V usage is TRBV5-5 and J usage is TRBJ1-3; D is unclear. CDR1 and CDR2 from the germline V gene are SGHKS and YYEKEE (reference sequence). CDR3 size: 16 residues. The germline V and J ends were trimmed by 3 bases and 1 base, with 14 bases remaining between them. The CDR3 nucleotides read TGTGCCAGCAGCTGGGCTCCGAACCTGTCTGGAAACACCATATATTTT. Its translation: CASSWAPNLSGNTIYF.

This clone was detected only once. This chain uses TRBV19 with TRBJ1-1, with D unresolved. Trimming pared 3 bases from V and 1 base from J, leaving 9 bases between. The V gene's germline CDR1 is LNHDA and CDR2 SQIVND (reference sequence). The CDR3 covers 14 residues. CDR3 amino acids: CASSISQTNTEAFF. DNA for the CDR3: TGTGCCAGTAGTATTTCCCAGACGAACACTGAAGCTTTCTTT. Combining the CDR3 with reference TRBV19 and TRBJ1-1 gives the whole variable domain DGGITQSPKYLFRKEGQNVTLSCEQNLNHDAMYWYRQDPGQGLRLIYYSQIVNDFQKGDIAEGYSVSREKKESFPLTVTSAQKNPTAFYLCASSISQTNTEAFFGQGTRLTVV.

This clone has only a few counts. The V and J genes are TRBV2 and TRBJ1-1, with 8 bases that match TRBD1. The CDR3 is made up of 14 amino acids. Looked up from germline, CDR1 is SNHLY and CDR2 is FYNNEI. Trimming took 5 bases from V and 3 from J; bases not matched to a gene: 5. CDR3 in amino acids: CASSPQGEYTEAFF. CDR3 coding DNA: TGTGCCAGCAGTCCACAGGGGGAGTACACTGAAGCTTTCTTT.

The V call is TRBV6-2 or TRBV6-3, the J call TRBJ1-6; D gene uncertain. The CDR3 loop spans 16 amino acids. Per germline, CDR1 MNHEY and CDR2 SVGEGT. V shed 2 bases and J shed 0 bases, with 8 bases lying between them. The CDR3 is CASSYDGSSYNSPLHF. For the CDR3, the DNA is TGTGCCAGCAGTTACGATGGGAGCTCCTATAATTCACCCCTCCACTTT.

About this clone itself: The CDR3 carries no conserved terminal phenylalanine or tryptophan, so it likely arises from a read error. The DNA is left out, because the CDR3 cannot be placed on it with certainty; the CDR3 is given as TCRdb lists it. This sequence joins TRBV27 and TRBJ2-7; TRBD2, the D gene given by the table, was not confirmed from the DNA. The germline V gene has CDR1 MNHEY and CDR2 SMNVEV (reference sequence). The CDR3 length is 11 residues, termini included. CDR3 residues: CASSLIAGGQL.